These 24 T cell receptor beta chains were all obtained from the same sample, sequenced in a study of blood T cell repertoires in COVID-19 (dated by TCRdb to 2020 to 2022). The method behind the library was the immunoSEQ multiplex PCR assay. The clones in this table, taken by TCRdb from immuneACCESS, are in-frame only. Not every clone is retained; where verified, under half of the shortfall comes from an unresolved V gene, and the cause of the rest is unknown. The sample table contains about 100,000 clones; only one count was recorded for about 89% of them. The ten largest clones add up to about 1% of the sample. Specimen: peripheral blood. These receptors were obtained from a man aged 55 to 70 with acute or convalescent COVID-19.

The chain uses TRBV28 and TRBJ2-7; tentative D call: TRBD1 (5 bases). This CDR3 contains 12 residues. Deletions cut 4 bases from V and 6 bases from J, with 10 bases between. CDR1 is MDHEN, CDR2 SYDVKM, per germline. CDR3 region: CASSSRVGEQYF. The CDR3 nucleotides read TGTGCCAGCAGTTCCAGGGTCGGCGAGCAGTACTTC.

V usage is TRBV9 and J usage is TRBJ2-1, with 11 bases identical to TRBD2. The V and J ends lost 0 bases and 3 bases, in that order; junction bases with no gene match: 8. CDR1 SGDLS and CDR2 YYNGEE come from the germline V gene. The CDR3 is made up of 18 amino acids. CDR3 DNA: TGTGCCAGCAGCGTAGTTGCTAGCGGGAGGCCCGACTACAATGAGCAGTTCTTC. It is translated as CASSVVASGRPDYNEQFF.

V is TRBV11-2 and J is TRBJ1-4; a weak D match, TRBD1 (5 bases). The CDR3 runs to 14 residues. Germline CDR1 and CDR2: SGHAT and FQNNGV. The V end was cut by 3 bases, the J end by 8 bases, with 13 bases between. The CDR3: CASSLGQGDEKLFF. The CDR3 nucleotides are TGTGCCAGCAGCTTGGGGCAGGGCGACGAAAAACTGTTTTTT. Drawing the rest from reference TRBV11-2 and TRBJ1-4, the complete variable domain is EAGVAQSPRYKIIEKRQSVAFWCNPISGHATLYWYQQILGQGPKLLIQFQNNGVVDDSQLPKDRFSAERLKGVDSTLKIQPAKLEDSAVYLCASSLGQGDEKLFFGSGTQLSVL.

This clone was found a few times. This chain joins TRBV6-5 and TRBJ2-4; TRBD2 matches at 9 bases. Germline CDR1 and CDR2: MNHEY and SVGAGI. V lost 0 bases and J lost 9; bases outside the gene matches: 3. The CDR3 is 14 residues long. CDR3 residues: CASSYSAGGGIQYF. In DNA, the CDR3 is TGTGCCAGCAGTTACTCTGCGGGAGGGGGCATTCAGTACTTC.

The chain links TRBV28 to TRBJ1-5; 9 bases agree with TRBD1. The ends lost 5 bases at V and 4 bases at J; junction bases unmatched: 6. The CDR3 runs to 15 residues. The germline CDR1 and CDR2 sequences are MDHEN and SYDVKM. CDR3 protein: CASSGDRASNQPQHF. The CDR3 DNA reads as TGTGCCAGCAGTGGGGACAGGGCCTCTAATCAGCCCCAGCATTTT.

This chain links TRBV6-5 with TRBJ2-3, with D possibly being TRBD2 (6 bases). This CDR3 contains 12 residues. Trimming took off 8 bases at V and 2 bases at J, with 8 bases between the two ends. Germline lookup yields CDR1 MNHEY and CDR2 SVGAGI. CDR3: CASGTSTDTQYF. CDR3 coding DNA: TGTGCCAGCGGGACTTCCACAGATACGCAGTATTTT.

The rearrangement links TRBV19 to TRBJ1-5, with 8 positions matching TRBD1. This CDR3 contains 18 residues. V trimming: 0 bases; J trimming: 1 base; junction bases outside the gene matches: 8. The germline CDR1 and CDR2 sequences are LNHDA and SQIVND (reference sequence). CDR3 sequence reads: CASSIETGGGLSNQPQHF. CDR3 nucleotides: TGTGCCAGTAGTATAGAAACAGGGGGTGGGTTAAGCAATCAGCCCCAGCATTTT.

The chain recombines TRBV9 with TRBJ1-1, with TRBD1 matching 8 bases. Germline V gene sequence: CDR1 SGDLS, CDR2 YYNGEE. The CDR3 covers 13 residues. The V and J ends lost 5 bases and 5 bases, in that order; junction bases with no gene match: 5. The CDR3 spells CASSLTGGTEAFF. The CDR3, as DNA: TGTGCCAGCAGTCTCACAGGGGGGACTGAAGCTTTCTTT.

This clone is a singleton in its sample. The chain combines TRBV4-1 with TRBJ2-7; 11 positions agree with TRBD1. Germline CDR1 reads MGHRA; CDR2 reads YSYEKL. V gave up 0 bases and J gave up 4 bases; unmatched junction bases: 11. The CDR3 is 18 amino acids. CDR3 in amino acids: CASSQDFGQGALRYEQYF. The CDR3, as DNA: TGCGCCAGCAGCCAAGACTTCGGACAGGGGGCATTGAGGTACGAGCAGTACTTC.

V is TRBV3-1 (or the pseudogene TRBV3-2) and J is TRBJ2-3, with D possibly TRBD1 on 5 matching bases. Germline V lookup: CDR1 LGHDT, CDR2 YNNKEL (reference sequence). Trimming removed 2 bases from V and 3 bases from J, with 9 bases in between. The CDR3 totals 14 residues. CDR3 in DNA: TGTGCCAGCAGCCAAAGGGGTCATACAGATACGCAGTATTTT. It translates to CASSQRGHTDTQYF.

The V call is TRBV19, the J call TRBJ2-3; 9 nucleotides match TRBD2. The CDR3 is 17 residues long. Per germline, CDR1 LNHDA and CDR2 SQIVND (reference sequence). Losses at the gene ends were 0 bases for V and 1 base for J; bases not matched to a gene: 5. The CDR3 spells CASSIDLTSGRTDTQYF. CDR3 in DNA: TGTGCCAGTAGTATAGATCTCACTAGCGGGCGCACAGATACGCAGTATTTT.

The gene calls are TRBV13 and TRBJ1-2; D is possibly TRBD1 (6 bases). This CDR3 spans 16 amino acids. The germline gives CDR1 PRHDT, CDR2 FYEKMQ (reference sequence). V lost 3 bases, J lost 4 bases, and 18 bases lay in between. The CDR3, as DNA: TGTGCCAGCAGCTTTGGACAGAATTGGGTGGCCTATGGCTACACCTTC. This encodes CASSFGQNWVAYGYTF.

The J gene is TRBJ2-3, the V gene TRBV27; D not resolved. Germline CDR1 and CDR2: MNHEY and SMNVEV (reference sequence). CDR3 length: 16 residues. V gave up 5 bases and J gave up 0 bases, with 15 bases separating them. In nucleotides, the CDR3 is TGTGCCAGCAGTGCCCGAATCGGTACTAGCACAGATACGCAGTATTTT. This codes for CASSARIGTSTDTQYF.

This rearrangement joins TRBV19 to TRBJ1-2, with TRBD1 matching 10 bases. Germline V gene lookup returns CDR1 LNHDA and CDR2 SQIVND (reference sequence). Trimming at V came to 5 bases and at J to 5 bases, leaving 8 bases not matched to a gene. The CDR3 is 15 residues long. CDR3 nucleotide sequence: TGTGCCAGTAGTCGGCTGGACAGGGGGAGATATGGCTACACCTTC. Protein sequence: CASSRLDRGRYGYTF.

The J gene is TRBJ1-2, the V gene TRBV28; D perhaps matches TRBD1 (5 bases). Germline V CDR1 and CDR2: MDHEN, SYDVKM. The CDR3 loop spans 15 amino acids. V gave up 3 bases and J gave up 3 bases, with 14 bases separating them. The CDR3 is CASSLVGVVDYGYTF. Here the CDR3 DNA reads TGTGCCAGCAGTTTGGTAGGGGTTGTGGACTATGGCTACACCTTC.

The V gene is TRBV7-9, the J gene TRBJ2-3, with 9 bases that match TRBD2. The CDR3 length is 16 residues. CDR1 is SEHNR and CDR2 is FQNEAQ in the germline V gene (reference sequence). Trimming cost V 1 base and J 3 bases; bases outside gene matches: 5. For the CDR3, the DNA is TGTGCCAGCAGCTTAGATGGGGCGGGAGGGACAGATACGCAGTATTTT. Protein sequence: CASSLDGAGGTDTQYF.

This chain connects TRBV19 to TRBJ2-7, with 7 bases that match TRBD1. This CDR3 is 13 amino acids long. In germline, CDR1 is LNHDA, CDR2 SQIVND (reference sequence). V lost 5 bases to trimming and J lost 7 bases; unmatched junction nucleotides: 8. In nucleotides, the CDR3 is TGTGCCAGTAGTTTCCGACAGGGCCGGGAGCAGTACTTC. It encodes CASSFRQGREQYF.

This clone was picked up a small number of times. V usage is TRBV12-5 and J usage is TRBJ2-5; 8 nucleotides line up with TRBD1. The CDR3 extends over 15 amino acids. Germline lookup yields CDR1 LGHNT and CDR2 FRNRAP. The ends lost 1 base at V and 5 bases at J; junction bases unmatched: 6. This CDR3 is CASGLDPGGLETQYF. CDR3 in DNA: TGTGCTAGTGGTTTGGACCCAGGGGGCTTGGAGACCCAGTACTTC.

The V and J genes are TRBV5-1 and TRBJ2-5, with TRBD1 identical over 7 bases. The junction had 9 bases not matched to a gene; V was cut back by 0 bases and J by 4 bases. The CDR3 consists of 16 residues. Germline lookup yields CDR1 SGHRS and CDR2 YFSETQ. Here the CDR3 reads CASSLGGQRGGETQYF. For the CDR3, the DNA is TGCGCCAGCAGCTTGGGGGGACAGCGAGGAGGAGAGACCCAGTACTTC. Complete variable domain (other parts from reference TRBV5-1 and TRBJ2-5): KAGVTQTPRYLIKTRGQQVTLSCSPISGHRSVSWYQQTPGQGLQFLFEYFSETQRNKGNFPGRFSGRQFSNSRSEMNVSTLELGDSALYLCASSLGGQRGGETQYFGPGTRLLVL.

This clone appeared once. The chain couples TRBV14 to TRBJ2-1; possibly TRBD2 for D (5 bases). V dropped 2 bases and J dropped 6 bases, with 14 bases sitting between them. The V gene's germline CDR1 is SGHDN and CDR2 FVKESK. The CDR3 spans 15 residues. The CDR3 bases are TGTGCCAGCAGCCAAATACTAGGCGATACCAATGAGCAGTTCTTC. Translating it yields CASSQILGDTNEQFF.

CDR3 nucleotide sequence: TGTGCCAGCAGCTTATACAGGGACACTGAAGCTTTCTTT. Residues: CASSLYRDTEAFF. This chain connects TRBV7-3 to TRBJ1-1, with D tentatively TRBD1 (6 bases). CDR1 is SGHTA, CDR2 FQGTGA, per germline. This CDR3 contains 13 residues. The V and J ends lost 2 bases and 3 bases respectively, with 7 bases between them.

The chain uses TRBV2 and TRBJ1-1; 7 bases line up with TRBD1. This CDR3 is built from 13 residues. Germline assignment: CDR1 SNHLY and CDR2 FYNNEI. Germline trimming cut 6 bases from V and 2 bases from J; bases unmatched to any gene: 3. The CDR3 DNA sequence: TGTGCCAGCAGCCGGGACAGTAACACTGAAGCTTTCTTT. It specifies CASSRDSNTEAFF. The whole variable domain, remainder taken from reference TRBV2 and TRBJ1-1, is EPEVTQTPSHQVTQMGQEVILRCVPISNHLYFYWYRQILGQKVEFLVSFYNNEISEKSEIFDDQFSVERPDGSNFTLKIRSTKLEDSAMYFCASSRDSNTEAFFGQGTRLTVV.

The rearrangement uses TRBV4-1 and TRBJ2-1; 10 positions match TRBD2. The germline CDR1 and CDR2 sequences are MGHRA and YSYEKL. This CDR3 spans 17 amino acids. V shed 0 bases and J 3 bases; nucleotides not matched to a gene: 5. This CDR3 is CASSQDELAGVYNEQFF. The CDR3 coding sequence is TGCGCCAGCAGCCAAGATGAGCTAGCGGGGGTCTACAATGAGCAGTTCTTC.

This clone was counted between two and nine times. V and J are TRBV19 and TRBJ2-5; TRBD2 matches 11 bases. The CDR3 covers 13 residues. Losses at the gene ends were 6 bases for V and 5 bases for J; bases not matched to a gene: 2. CDR1 is LNHDA, CDR2 SQIVND, per germline (reference sequence). The CDR3 DNA reads TGTGCCAGTAGGCCTAGCGGGAGGGAGACCCAGTACTTC. The encoded protein is CASRPSGRETQYF.